The subject of this entry is one TCR beta chain. RNA amounts of roughly 0.45 to 1 ug underwent reverse transcription with random hexamers. A multiplex approach, immunoSEQ multiplex PCR, amplified TCR beta CDR3 across 54 Vbeta and 13 Jbeta. TCRdb processed the immunoSEQ multiplex PCR reads anew with MiXCR; each CDR3 protein has one entry. The data show around 110,000 distinct CDR3 sequences, 85% to 95% seen once. These data belong to a study of CD8 T cells in Susac syndrome. The sample consisted of CD8+ T cells from PBMCs. This receptor was identified in a human donor with Susac syndrome.

The CDR3 DNA reads TGCAGCGTTGAAGATGGTACTAGCGGACCTCGGGATACGCAGTATTTT. Its protein product is CSVEDGTSGPRDTQYF. V usage is TRBV29-1 and J usage is TRBJ2-3; 8 nucleotides match TRBD2. The length of the CDR3 is 16 residues. The ends lost 0 bases at V and 6 bases at J; junction bases unmatched: 11. From germline, CDR1 is SQVTM and CDR2 ANQGSEA.